This T cell receptor (beta chain) originates from a study of blood T cell repertoires in COVID-19. Across the study: T cells, B-cell-depleted T cells, or PBMCs supplied cDNA or gDNA.

V trimming: 5 bases; J trimming: 11 bases; junction bases outside the gene matches: 7. Germline lookup yields CDR1 SGHTA and CDR2 FQGNSA. The CDR3 covers 12 residues. The protocol was immunoSEQ multiplex PCR, while the TCRdb copy is restricted to in-frame clones and leaves out a portion. The data hold about 120,000 clones, with 65% to 90% observed a single time. The source material was peripheral blood. The receptor was derived from a man at least 80 years old with acute or convalescent COVID-19. The chain uses TRBV7-2 and TRBJ1-1; 8 bases agree with TRBD1. CDR3 bases: TGTGCCAGCAGCGGACAGGGCCTGAGCGCTTTCTTT. This codes for CASSGQGLSAFF. Full variable domain (outside the CDR3, taken from reference TRBV7-2 and TRBJ1-1): GAGVSQSPSNKVTEKGKDVELRCDPISGHTALYWYRQSLGQGLEFLIYFQGNSAPDKSGLPSDRFSAERTGGSVSTLTIQRTQQEDSAVYLCASSGQGLSAFFGQGTRLTVV.